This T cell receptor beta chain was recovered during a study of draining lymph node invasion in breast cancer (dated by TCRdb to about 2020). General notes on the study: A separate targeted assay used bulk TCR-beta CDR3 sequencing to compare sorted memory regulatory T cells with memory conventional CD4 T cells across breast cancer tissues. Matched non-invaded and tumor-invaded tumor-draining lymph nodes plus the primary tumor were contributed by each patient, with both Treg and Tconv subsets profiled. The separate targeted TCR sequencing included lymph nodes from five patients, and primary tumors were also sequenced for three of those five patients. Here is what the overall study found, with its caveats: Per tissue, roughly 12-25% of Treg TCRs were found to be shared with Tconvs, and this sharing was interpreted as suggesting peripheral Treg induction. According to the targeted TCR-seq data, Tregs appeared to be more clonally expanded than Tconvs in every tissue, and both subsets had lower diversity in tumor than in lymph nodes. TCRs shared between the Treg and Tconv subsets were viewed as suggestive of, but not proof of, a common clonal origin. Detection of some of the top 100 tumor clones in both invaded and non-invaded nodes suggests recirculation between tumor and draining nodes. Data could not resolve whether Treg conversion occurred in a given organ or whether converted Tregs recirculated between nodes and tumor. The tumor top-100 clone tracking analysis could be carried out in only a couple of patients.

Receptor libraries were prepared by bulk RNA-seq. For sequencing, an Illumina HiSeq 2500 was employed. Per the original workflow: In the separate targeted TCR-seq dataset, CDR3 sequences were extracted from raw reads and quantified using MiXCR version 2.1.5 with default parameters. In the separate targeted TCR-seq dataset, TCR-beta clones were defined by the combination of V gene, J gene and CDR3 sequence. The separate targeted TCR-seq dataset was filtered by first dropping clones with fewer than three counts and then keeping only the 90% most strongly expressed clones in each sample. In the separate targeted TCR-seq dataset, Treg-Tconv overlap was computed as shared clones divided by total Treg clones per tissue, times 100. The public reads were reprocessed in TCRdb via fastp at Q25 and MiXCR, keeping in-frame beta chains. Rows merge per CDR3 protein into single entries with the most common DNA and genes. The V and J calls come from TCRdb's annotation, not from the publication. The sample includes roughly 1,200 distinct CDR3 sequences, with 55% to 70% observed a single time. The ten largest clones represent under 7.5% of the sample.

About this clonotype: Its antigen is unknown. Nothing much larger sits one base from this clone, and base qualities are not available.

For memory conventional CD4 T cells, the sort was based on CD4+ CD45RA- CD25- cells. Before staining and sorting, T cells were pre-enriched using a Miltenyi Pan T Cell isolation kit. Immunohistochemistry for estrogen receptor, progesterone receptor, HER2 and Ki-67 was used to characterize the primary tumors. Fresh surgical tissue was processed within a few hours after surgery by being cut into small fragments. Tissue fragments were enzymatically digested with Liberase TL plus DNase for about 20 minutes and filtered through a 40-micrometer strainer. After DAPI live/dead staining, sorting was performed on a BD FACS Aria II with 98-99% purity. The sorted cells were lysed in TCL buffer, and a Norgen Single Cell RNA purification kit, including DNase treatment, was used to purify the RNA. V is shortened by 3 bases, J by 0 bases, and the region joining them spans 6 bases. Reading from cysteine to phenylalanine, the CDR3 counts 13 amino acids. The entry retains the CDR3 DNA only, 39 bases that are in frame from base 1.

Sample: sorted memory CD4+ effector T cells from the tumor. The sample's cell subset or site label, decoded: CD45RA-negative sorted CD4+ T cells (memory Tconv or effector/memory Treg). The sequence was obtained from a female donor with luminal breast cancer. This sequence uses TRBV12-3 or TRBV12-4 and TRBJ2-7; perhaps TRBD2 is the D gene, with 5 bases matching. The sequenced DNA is TGTGCCAGCAGTTTTGGGAGCTCCTACGAGCAGTACTTC. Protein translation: CASSFGSSYEQYF.